This entry lists 3 T cell receptor beta chains sequenced from one sample in a study of T cells in Graves' hyperthyroidism and ophthalmopathy. TCR beta CDR3 region amplification was performed from RNA transcripts. Using the HTBI primer set, a first-round RT-PCR was run on the TCR CDR3. TCRdb reprocessed the multiplex PCR reads via MiXCR and lists one record per CDR3 protein. The repertoire has a few hundred thousand distinct CDR3 sequences, roughly 15% of them found once; the top ten carry roughly a fifth. The sample taken for sequencing was blood. These receptors all stem from a woman aged 60-75 years with Graves' ophthalmopathy.

The chain couples TRBV12-3 or TRBV12-4 to TRBJ1-3, with D perhaps TRBD1 (5 bases). The CDR3 is 16 residues long. V was cut by 4 bases and J by 2 bases, with 15 bases left in between. The DNA for the CDR3 is TGTGCCAGCAGTTCCCTCCCGGGAGGGGCTGGAAACACCATATATTTT. Translating gives CASSSLPGGAGNTIYF.

This clonotype was detected a few times. The genes are TRBV5-1 and TRBJ2-1; TRBD2 matches 8 bases. The germline gives CDR1 SGHRS, CDR2 YFSETQ. Trimming at V came to 7 bases and at J to 6 bases, leaving 6 bases not matched to a gene. This CDR3 is built from 13 residues. DNA of the CDR3: TGCGCCAGCGCGGGACTAGGGTTCAATGAGCAGTTCTTC. It translates to CASAGLGFNEQFF. The entire variable domain, with the rest obtained from reference TRBV5-1 and TRBJ2-1, is as follows: KAGVTQTPRYLIKTRGQQVTLSCSPISGHRSVSWYQQTPGQGLQFLFEYFSETQRNKGNFPGRFSGRQFSNSRSEMNVSTLELGDSALYLCASAGLGFNEQFFGPGTRLTVL.

The chain couples TRBV2 to TRBJ2-2; the match to TRBD1 covers 7 bases. Germline-derived CDR1 and CDR2 are SNHLY and FYNNEI. The CDR3 is 14 amino acids. The V gene end was trimmed by 6 bases and the J gene end by 8 bases; junction bases not matched to a gene: 9. The CDR3 sequence is CASRSTGVAGELFF. The CDR3 nucleotides read TGTGCCAGCAGGAGCACAGGGGTGGCTGGGGAGCTGTTTTTT.